The 29 T cell receptor beta chains below were found in one sample sequenced in a study of neoadjuvant anti-PD-1 for oral cavity cancer. Produced via immunoSEQ multiplex PCR; TCRdb's table is partial and in-frame only. In the table there are around 8,200 clones, about 53% of which are singletons. Sequences were derived from tumor tissue, sampled before nivolumab (anti-PD-1) treatment. The receptors come from a person aged 35-80 years with oral cavity squamous cell carcinoma.

The J gene is TRBJ2-7, the V gene TRBV7-2; 9 nucleotides match TRBD1. Germline assignment: CDR1 SGHTA and CDR2 FQGNSA. The CDR3 loop spans 13 amino acids. Unmatched junction bases numbered 6, after V lost 5 bases and J lost 7 bases. In DNA, the CDR3 is TGTGCCAGCAGCCAGGGACAGGGCTGGGAGCAGTACTTC. Translation: CASSQGQGWEQYF.

This chain links TRBV5-1 with TRBJ2-2; TRBD1 aligns across 7 bases. The germline V gene encodes CDR1 SGHRS and CDR2 YFSETQ. The CDR3 has 15 amino acids. V was pared by 6 bases and J by 4 bases, with 9 bases of the junction left unmatched. CDR3 in amino acids: CASTYRGDSTGELFF. The DNA of the CDR3 is TGCGCCAGCACCTACAGGGGAGATAGCACCGGGGAGCTGTTTTTT.

This clone showed up just a few times. The V gene is TRBV6-6, the J gene TRBJ2-7; 11 bases are shared with TRBD2. The CDR3 is 13 amino acids. Germline values: CDR1 MNHNY, CDR2 SVGAGI (reference sequence). J was trimmed by 7 bases and V by 6 bases; bases with no gene match: 5. The CDR3 loop is CASRLAGVEEQYF. The DNA for the CDR3 is TGTGCCAGCAGACTAGCGGGAGTCGAGGAGCAGTACTTC.

The J gene is TRBJ2-7, the V gene TRBV19; D unclear. The V end was cut by 6 bases, the J end by 2 bases, with 14 bases between. CDR3 length equals 14 residues. The germline gives CDR1 LNHDA, CDR2 SQIVND (reference sequence). CDR3 residues: CASSPTAIPYEQYF. As DNA, the CDR3 is TGTGCCAGTAGCCCCACAGCGATTCCCTACGAGCAGTACTTC.

Only a few counts were recorded for this clone. The chain employs TRBV27 and TRBJ1-1; weak D call: TRBD1 (5 bases). CDR1 is MNHEY, CDR2 SMNVEV, per germline (reference sequence). V dropped 7 bases and J dropped 0 bases, with 15 bases sitting between them. CDR3 size: 15 residues. Here the CDR3 reads CASTGTEGMNTEAFF. CDR3 sequence (DNA): TGTGCCAGCACAGGGACCGAGGGGATGAACACTGAAGCTTTCTTT.

This chain uses TRBV13 with TRBJ2-2; D tentatively fits TRBD1 or TRBD2 (6 bases each). Trimming removed 5 bases at V and 0 bases at J, with 13 bases between. Looked up from germline, CDR1 is PRHDT and CDR2 is FYEKMQ (reference sequence). The CDR3 runs 16 residues. CDR3 sequence: CASSPGDTANTGELFF. CDR3 nucleotide sequence: TGTGCCAGCAGCCCGGGGGACACCGCGAACACCGGGGAGCTGTTTTTT.

The chain uses TRBV28 and TRBJ2-2; D call uncertain. V dropped 2 bases and J dropped 8 bases, with 3 bases sitting between them. Germline CDR1 MDHEN, CDR2 SYDVKM. CDR3 length equals 11 residues. The CDR3, as DNA: TGTGCCAGCAGTTTAAGAGGGGAGCTGTTTTTT. Translated: CASSLRGELFF. The full variable domain, its missing parts supplied by reference TRBV28 and TRBJ2-2, is DVKVTQSSRYLVKRTGEKVFLECVQDMDHENMFWYRQDPGLGLRLIYFSYDVKMKEKGDIPEGYSVSREKKERFSLILESASTNQTSMYLCASSLRGELFFGEGSRLTVL.

The chain links TRBV6-5 to TRBJ2-5; 9 bases are shared with TRBD2. Unmatched junction bases numbered 8, after V lost 7 bases and J lost 5 bases. Germline V gene data show CDR1 as MNHEY and CDR2 as SVGAGI. The CDR3 has 14 residues. The CDR3 bases are TGTGCCAGCACCACCGGGACTAGCCGCGAGACCCAGTACTTC. Translated: CASTTGTSRETQYF.

Only a few counts were recorded for this clone. CDR3 DNA sequence: TGTGCCAGCAGCTGGGGGCGGGAGGGTACAGATACGCAGTATTTT. It yields the protein CASSWGREGTDTQYF. The rearrangement links TRBV5-6 to TRBJ2-3, with 9 bases that match TRBD2. Germline V gene lookup returns CDR1 SGHDT and CDR2 YYEEEE. The CDR3 contains 15 residues. The trim removed 3 bases at V and 3 bases at J, leaving 5 bases unmatched.

This clone was detected a few times. A read error may account for a junction end that differs from germline. This chain uses TRBV7-7 with TRBJ2-3; 7 bases line up with TRBD2. Germline CDR1 is SSHAT and CDR2 is FNYEAQ (reference sequence). CDR3 size: 16 residues. CDR3 sequence: CASSLAFGGSADTQYF. The CDR3 DNA reads as TGTGCTAGCAGCTTAGCGTTTGGCGGGAGTGCAGATACGCAGTATTTT.

The gene calls are TRBV28 and TRBJ2-1; TRBD1 matches 10 bases. The CDR3 loop spans 14 amino acids. V shed 7 bases and J 7 bases; nucleotides not matched to a gene: 7. Germline CDR1 and CDR2: MDHEN and SYDVKM. The chain's CDR3 is CASISGDRGNEQFF. The CDR3 DNA is TGTGCCAGCATCTCGGGGGACAGGGGTAATGAGCAGTTCTTC.

This sequence joins TRBV6-5 and TRBJ2-7, with a tentative D call TRBD2 (5 bases). This CDR3 region has 15 residues. V lost 0 bases to trimming and J lost 2 bases, with 11 bases between them. The germline CDR1 and CDR2 sequences are MNHEY and SVGAGI. CDR3 nucleotides: TGTGCCAGCAGTTACTCTTCGGACGGGACCTACGAGCAGTACTTC. Its protein is CASSYSSDGTYEQYF.

V is TRBV7-9 and J is TRBJ2-7, with 11 bases that match TRBD2. CDR3 length equals 13 residues. Looked up from germline, CDR1 is SEHNR and CDR2 is FQNEAQ (reference sequence). With V trimmed by 5 bases and J by 7 bases, 4 bases remained unmatched. CDR3 loop: CASSIGLAGEQYF. DNA of the CDR3: TGTGCCAGCAGCATAGGACTAGCGGGTGAGCAGTACTTC.

The chain combines TRBV27 with TRBJ2-4; possible D gene TRBD1, 7 bases. The CDR3 runs to 18 residues. The V end was cut by 3 bases, the J end by 0 bases, with 18 bases between. CDR1 and CDR2 (germline): MNHEY, SMNVEV (reference sequence). Here the CDR3 DNA reads TGTGCCAGCAGTTTTGGAGGGGGCGCGACTCAAGCCAAAAACATTCAGTACTTC. Translated, it gives CASSFGGGATQAKNIQYF.

The chain uses TRBV19 and TRBJ2-4; 10 positions agree with TRBD2. The CDR3 has 18 residues. Trimming removed 3 bases from V and 4 bases from J; junction bases left unmatched: 12. The germline V gene has CDR1 LNHDA and CDR2 SQIVND (reference sequence). CDR3 sequence (DNA): TGTGCCAGTAGTATCGCGGGGGGAGGACTAGCGGAAAAAAACATTCAGTACTTC. Translation gives CASSIAGGGLAEKNIQYF. The entire variable domain, with the rest obtained from reference TRBV19 and TRBJ2-4, is as follows: DGGITQSPKYLFRKEGQNVTLSCEQNLNHDAMYWYRQDPGQGLRLIYYSQIVNDFQKGDIAEGYSVSREKKESFPLTVTSAQKNPTAFYLCASSIAGGGLAEKNIQYFGAGTRLSVL.

The V and J genes are TRBV6-5 and TRBJ1-1; weak D call: TRBD1 (5 bases). Trimming took 7 bases from V and 3 from J, leaving 12 bases between them. Per the germline V gene, CDR1 is MNHEY and CDR2 is SVGAGI. The CDR3 runs 13 residues. The CDR3 here is CASKMGGYTEAFF. CDR3 sequence (DNA): TGTGCCAGCAAGATGGGGGGGTACACTGAAGCTTTCTTT.

The chain is built from TRBV5-8 and TRBJ2-7; 11 bases are shared with TRBD1. The CDR3 extends over 17 amino acids. J gave up 6 bases and V 0 bases, and 11 bases lay outside the gene matches. The germline gives CDR1 SGHTS, CDR2 YDEGEE. This CDR3 is CASSLESRMGQGGEQYF. The CDR3 coding sequence is TGTGCCAGCAGCTTGGAAAGTCGGATGGGACAGGGGGGCGAGCAGTACTTC.

This chain uses TRBV6-5 with TRBJ2-3, with a tentative D call TRBD1 (6 bases). This CDR3 region has 15 residues. The germline V and J ends were trimmed by 5 bases and 4 bases, with 16 bases remaining between them. The germline gives CDR1 MNHEY, CDR2 SVGAGI. Here the CDR3 DNA reads TGTGCCAGCAGTACCCTAGGGGGTTCGGCAGATACGCAGTATTTT. Translated, it gives CASSTLGGSADTQYF.

The CDR3 here is CASSARQGATYNEQFF. CDR3 DNA: TGTGCCAGCAGCGCCAGACAGGGGGCCACCTACAATGAGCAGTTCTTC. The chain joins TRBV11-2 to TRBJ2-1; 10 bases agree with TRBD1. After removal of 5 bases from V and 2 bases from J, the junction contained 6 bases not matched to a gene. The germline CDR1 and CDR2 sequences are SGHAT and FQNNGV. This CDR3 is built from 16 residues.

This clone was counted only a few times. The genes are TRBV5-1 and TRBJ2-3; 11 bases are a match to TRBD2. Germline-derived CDR1 and CDR2 are SGHRS and YFSETQ. The CDR3 loop spans 16 amino acids. V dropped 0 bases and J dropped 5; count of bases not matched to a gene: 5. The CDR3 is CASSLDLAGGLDTQYF. The CDR3 DNA is TGCGCCAGCAGCTTGGATCTAGCGGGAGGATTAGATACGCAGTATTTT. Drawing the rest from reference TRBV5-1 and TRBJ2-3, the complete variable domain is KAGVTQTPRYLIKTRGQQVTLSCSPISGHRSVSWYQQTPGQGLQFLFEYFSETQRNKGNFPGRFSGRQFSNSRSEMNVSTLELGDSALYLCASSLDLAGGLDTQYFGPGTRLTVL.

This clone occurred a few times. The chain joins TRBV4-1 to TRBJ1-2; possibly TRBD1 for D (5 bases). This CDR3 is built from 15 residues. Germline V gives CDR1 MGHRA, CDR2 YSYEKL. V was pared by 4 bases and J by 4 bases, with 16 bases between. The CDR3 DNA is TGCGCCAGCAGCCCTGTGGTCGAGGGACGCTATGGCTACACCTTC. Protein: CASSPVVEGRYGYTF.

The CDR3 is CASSFGTWGTYEQYF. The CDR3 DNA reads as TGTGCCAGCAGCTTCGGGACATGGGGGACCTACGAGCAGTACTTC. The chain uses TRBV11-1 and TRBJ2-7; possible D gene TRBD1, 6 bases. This CDR3 has 15 residues. V lost 3 bases and J lost 2, with 14 bases in between. Germline-derived CDR1 and CDR2 are SGHAT and FQDESV (reference sequence).

This clone was counted between two and nine times. V gene TRBV6-1 combines with J gene TRBJ2-2, with 7 bases matching TRBD1. This CDR3 comprises 13 residues. After removal of 7 bases from V and 4 bases from J, the junction contained 3 bases not matched to a gene. Germline V gene lookup returns CDR1 MNHNS and CDR2 SASEGT. The DNA for the CDR3 is TGTGCCAGCACGGGACAGAGCACCGGGGAGCTGTTTTTT. Translating it yields CASTGQSTGELFF.

The chain links TRBV27 to TRBJ1-1; tentatively, D is TRBD1 (5 bases). From germline, CDR1 is MNHEY and CDR2 SMNVEV (reference sequence). The CDR3 contains 15 residues. Trimming took 3 bases from V and 5 from J, leaving 16 bases between them. The CDR3: CASSLMVRGTTEAFF. The CDR3 bases are TGTGCCAGCAGTTTGATGGTAAGGGGAACAACTGAAGCTTTCTTT.

This clone was detected a few times. The J gene is TRBJ1-1, the V gene TRBV30, with D maybe TRBD1 (5 bases). V was clipped by 2 bases and J by 3 bases, with 13 bases between them. There are 14 residues in the CDR3. Per the germline V gene, CDR1 is GTSNPN and CDR2 is SVGIG (reference sequence). CDR3 nucleotide sequence: TGTGCCTGGAGTACCGCAGGGTCACACACTGAAGCTTTCTTT. Amino acids: CAWSTAGSHTEAFF.

This clone was seen more than once but under ten times. The chain recombines TRBV7-9 with TRBJ1-2; the D is unclear. The CDR3 length is 12 residues. The germline V gene encodes CDR1 SEHNR and CDR2 FQNEAQ (reference sequence). Trimming took 4 bases from V and 6 from J, leaving 9 bases between them. CDR3 protein: CASSSRTDGYTF. The CDR3 DNA sequence: TGTGCCAGCAGCTCCCGGACGGATGGCTACACCTTC. The full variable domain, rest sourced from reference TRBV7-9 and TRBJ1-2, is DTGVSQNPRHKITKRGQNVTFRCDPISEHNRLYWYRQTLGQGPEFLTYFQNEAQLEKSRLLSDRFSAERPKGSFSTLEIQRTEQGDSAMYLCASSSRTDGYTFGSGTRLTVV.

The V gene is TRBV19, the J gene TRBJ2-1; perhaps TRBD2 as D (6 bases). V gave up 5 bases and J gave up 15 bases, with 20 bases separating them. The CDR3 has 13 amino acids. The V gene's germline CDR1 is LNHDA and CDR2 SQIVND (reference sequence). CDR3: CASSGTVGGERFF. The CDR3, as DNA: TGTGCCAGTAGTGGTACCGTTGGAGGGGAACGGTTCTTC.

This sequence joins TRBV7-9 and TRBJ2-1, with TRBD2 identical over 9 bases. The CDR3 extends over 15 amino acids. With V trimmed by 3 bases and J by 7 bases, 7 bases remained unmatched. Looked up from germline, CDR1 is SEHNR and CDR2 is FQNEAQ (reference sequence). CDR3 in DNA: TGTGCCAGCAGCTTTTCTAGCGGGACGTGGAATGAGCAGTTCTTC. This sequence encodes CASSFSSGTWNEQFF.

V gene TRBV6-1 combines with J gene TRBJ1-1; perhaps TRBD1 as D (6 bases). The CDR3 has 15 residues. V was pared by 0 bases and J by 3 bases, with 11 bases between. In germline, CDR1 is MNHNS, CDR2 SASEGT. The CDR3 DNA is TGTGCCAGCAGTGAAGCTTCAGGGGCTTACACTGAAGCTTTCTTT. It is translated as CASSEASGAYTEAFF.